This TCR beta chain was observed in a study of cytotoxic CD8 clonotypes in ibrutinib-treated CLL. General observations from the study: Clonality went higher at ibrutinib response and then dropped back toward baseline at progression. Progressing and sustained-remission patients had different sampling times.

Cryopreserved PBMCs provided approximately 2.2 micrograms of genomic DNA for the TCR beta libraries. Sequenced by immunoSEQ multiplex PCR; TCRdb stores in-frame clones only, minus some. The repertoire includes approximately 300,000 clones, 80% of them detected once, and over 5.5% sits in the top ten. As to this clone: The antigen remains undetermined.

The specimen comprised PBMCs, sampled before ibrutinib treatment. The origin of this receptor is a human donor with chronic lymphocytic leukemia.

CDR3: CASSLRHNTGELFF. CDR3 coding DNA: TGTGCCAGCAGCTTGAGACATAACACCGGGGAGCTGTTTTTT. The V call is TRBV5-4, the J call TRBJ2-2, with no clear D. Germline V gene sequence: CDR1 SGHNT, CDR2 YYREEE (reference sequence). The V gene lost 1 base and the J gene lost 2 bases, with 6 bases spanning the gap. The length of the CDR3 is 14 residues. The full variable domain, in which reference TRBV5-4 and TRBJ2-2 provide the parts outside the CDR3, is ETGVTQSPTHLIKTRGQQVTLRCSSQSGHNTVSWYQQALGQGPQFIFQYYREEENGRGNFPPRFSGLQFPNYSSELNVNALELDDSALYLCASSLRHNTGELFFGEGSRLTVL.